The next 13 T cell receptor beta chains were all read from a single sample in a study of shared clonotypes between healthy human individuals. The data were produced by immunoSEQ multiplex PCR, yet TCRdb's version contains in-frame clones alone and is incomplete. The table has 2 million or so clones, 90% to 95% seen once. Sequences were obtained from naive CD4+ T cells sorted from blood. Subset noted: CD45RA+ positively selected. These receptors came from a man aged 18 to 35 in good health.

V is TRBV11-3 and J is TRBJ2-2, with D maybe TRBD1 (5 bases). Trimming shortened V by 3 bases and J by 1 base, and 15 bases separated the two germline ends. The V gene's germline CDR1 is SGHNT and CDR2 YENEEA. The CDR3 totals 17 residues. CDR3 nucleotide sequence: TGTGCCAGCAGCTTTACAGGCACCGGAAAGAACACCGGGGAGCTGTTTTTT. This codes for CASSFTGTGKNTGELFF.

The chain links TRBV4-1 to TRBJ2-3; possibly TRBD1 or TRBD2 for D (6 bases each). Germline loops: CDR1 MGHRA, CDR2 YSYEKL. Trimming shortened V by 0 bases and J by 2 bases, and 15 bases separated the two germline ends. The CDR3 totals 17 residues. CDR3 DNA sequence: TGCGCCAGCAGCCAAGATGGGTCGGGGGCCATCACAGATACGCAGTATTTT. It encodes CASSQDGSGAITDTQYF.

The rearrangement uses TRBV5-1 and TRBJ2-5, with 12 positions matching TRBD1. J was trimmed by 5 bases and V by 4 bases; bases with no gene match: 3. Germline V gives CDR1 SGHRS, CDR2 YFSETQ. The CDR3 extends over 14 amino acids. DNA for the CDR3: TGCGCCAGCAGCAGGGACAGGGGGCATGAGACCCAGTACTTC. This encodes CASSRDRGHETQYF.

The chain recombines TRBV2 with TRBJ1-2; 9 bases align to TRBD1. The germline gives CDR1 SNHLY, CDR2 FYNNEI. The CDR3 contains 14 residues. The J segment lost 7 bases and the V segment lost 3 bases, leaving 6 bases of the junction unmatched. CDR3 DNA: TGTGCCAGCAGTGACGCACAGGGGGCTAGTGGCTACACCTTC. It yields the protein CASSDAQGASGYTF.

This rearrangement joins TRBV4-3 to TRBJ2-2, with D possibly being TRBD1 or TRBD2 (6 bases each). Trimming cost V 1 base and J 5 bases, with 17 bases left between them. CDR1 is LGHNA, CDR2 YSLEER, per germline. CDR3 length: 17 residues. In DNA form, the CDR3 reads TGCGCCAGCAGCCAAGGAGGCTGGGGGGCGGAAACCGGGGAGCTGTTTTTT. Its translation: CASSQGGWGAETGELFF.

This chain links TRBV7-9 with TRBJ2-7; a possible D gene is TRBD1 (6 bases). The CDR3 has 15 residues. V lost 3 bases to trimming and J lost 0 bases, with 12 bases between them. The V gene's germline CDR1 is SEHNR and CDR2 FQNEAQ (reference sequence). The DNA for the CDR3 is TGTGCCAGCAGCTTCTTATCAGGGGCCTCCTACGAGCAGTACTTC. It yields the protein CASSFLSGASYEQYF. Based on the CDR3 plus reference TRBV7-9 and TRBJ2-7, the full variable domain is DTGVSQNPRHKITKRGQNVTFRCDPISEHNRLYWYRQTLGQGPEFLTYFQNEAQLEKSRLLSDRFSAERPKGSFSTLEIQRTEQGDSAMYLCASSFLSGASYEQYFGPGTRLTVT.

V usage is TRBV6-5 and J usage is TRBJ1-2; 7 bases line up with TRBD1. From germline, CDR1 is MNHEY and CDR2 SVGAGI. This CDR3 region has 15 residues. After removal of 2 bases from V and 2 bases from J, the junction contained 5 bases not matched to a gene. The CDR3 region is CASSYMGQKNYGYTF. The DNA for the CDR3 is TGTGCCAGCAGTTACATGGGACAGAAGAACTATGGCTACACCTTC.

The rearrangement links TRBV2 to TRBJ2-7; 7 bases fit TRBD1. J gave up 2 bases and V 3 bases, and 1 base lay outside the gene matches. The CDR3 extends over 13 amino acids. Germline CDR1 reads SNHLY; CDR2 reads FYNNEI. CDR3 region: CASSETGPYEQYF. CDR3 sequence (DNA): TGTGCCAGCAGTGAGACAGGGCCCTACGAGCAGTACTTC.

J is TRBJ2-4 and V is TRBV5-1; D unclear. The V gene lost 4 bases and the J gene lost 1 base, with 27 bases spanning the gap. Germline-derived CDR1 and CDR2 are SGHRS and YFSETQ. CDR3 length: 20 amino acids. The CDR3 sequence: CASSLEGSGASLLAKNIQYF. In DNA, the CDR3 is TGCGCCAGCAGCCTGGAAGGATCGGGCGCTTCCCTTTTGGCCAAAAACATTCAGTACTTC.

The rearrangement uses TRBV6-1 and TRBJ2-7; no firm D call. V was shortened by 1 base and J by 7 bases, with 8 bases between the two germline ends. Germline CDR1 MNHNS, CDR2 SASEGT. The CDR3 has 12 amino acids. CDR3 nucleotides: TGTGCCAGCAGTGAAGGGAAGACAGAGCAGTACTTC. This translates into CASSEGKTEQYF.

The chain uses TRBV2 and TRBJ2-1; the match to TRBD2 covers 12 bases. The CDR3 consists of 16 residues. From germline, CDR1 is SNHLY and CDR2 FYNNEI. Germline trimming cut 3 bases from V and 8 bases from J; bases unmatched to any gene: 8. CDR3 DNA sequence: TGTGCCAGCAGTGATAATTGGGCTAGCGGGAGGGATGAGCAGTTCTTC. Translating it yields CASSDNWASGRDEQFF. Filled out from reference TRBV2 and TRBJ2-1, the complete variable domain reads EPEVTQTPSHQVTQMGQEVILRCVPISNHLYFYWYRQILGQKVEFLVSFYNNEISEKSEIFDDQFSVERPDGSNFTLKIRSTKLEDSAMYFCASSDNWASGRDEQFFGPGTRLTVL.

This clone was counted a single time. This sequence joins TRBV4-1 and TRBJ1-1; a weak D match, TRBD1 (5 bases). Germline CDR1 is MGHRA and CDR2 is YSYEKL. V lost 4 bases and J lost 6, with 24 bases in between. CDR3 length: 17 residues. CDR3 amino acids: CASSLWTGRGQKAEAFF. The CDR3 region has the DNA TGCGCCAGCAGCCTATGGACGGGTAGGGGTCAAAAGGCTGAAGCTTTCTTT.

This clone has only a few counts. The CDR3 region has the DNA TGTGCCAGCAGTTCCCCCGGGACAGGGGGGTATGGCTACACCTTC. Its protein is CASSSPGTGGYGYTF. V is TRBV6-5 and J is TRBJ1-2, with 11 bases matching TRBD1. Germline V gene lookup returns CDR1 MNHEY and CDR2 SVGAGI. J was trimmed by 5 bases and V by 4 bases; bases with no gene match: 6. The CDR3 is made up of 15 amino acids.